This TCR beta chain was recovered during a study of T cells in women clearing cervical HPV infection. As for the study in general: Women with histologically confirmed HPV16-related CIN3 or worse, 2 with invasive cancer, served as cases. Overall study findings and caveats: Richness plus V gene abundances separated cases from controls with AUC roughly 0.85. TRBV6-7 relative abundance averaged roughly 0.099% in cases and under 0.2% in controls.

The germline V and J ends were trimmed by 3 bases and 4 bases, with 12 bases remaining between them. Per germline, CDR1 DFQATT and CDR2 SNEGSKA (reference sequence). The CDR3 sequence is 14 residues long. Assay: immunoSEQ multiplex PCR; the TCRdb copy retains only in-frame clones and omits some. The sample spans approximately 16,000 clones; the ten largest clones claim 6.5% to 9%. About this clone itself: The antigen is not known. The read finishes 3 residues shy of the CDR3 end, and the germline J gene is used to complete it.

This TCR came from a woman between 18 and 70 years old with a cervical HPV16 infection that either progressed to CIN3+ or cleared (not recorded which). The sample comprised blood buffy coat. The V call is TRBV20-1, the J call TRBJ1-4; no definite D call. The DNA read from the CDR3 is TGCAGTGCTAGTAGAAGCAATAGTAATGAAAAA. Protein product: CSASRSNSNEK. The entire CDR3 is CSASRSNSNEKLFF.